This T cell receptor beta chain was documented in a study of vaccination effects on CD4 cells after COVID-19. Profiling relied on immunoSEQ multiplex PCR, and the TCRdb table lists in-frame clones only, not all of them. The sample lists tens of thousands of clones; 75% to 85% were seen once. Antigen-specific CD4+ T cell clonotypes were called by their expansion after viral peptide-pool culture in ViraFEST. With about 9 days of culture completed, CD4+ T cells were isolated. In the case of this clone: Its matching antigen is unknown.

The CDR3 extends over 15 amino acids. CDR1 is KGHDR, CDR2 SFDVKD, per germline. V was clipped by 2 bases and J by 4 bases, with 11 bases between them. J is TRBJ1-5 and V is TRBV24-1, with a possible D match to TRBD1 (6 bases). The sample here was CD4+ T cells from PBMCs cultured with HCoV-229E spike peptides, taken before COVID-19 vaccination. This sequence originates from a human donor who received a COVID-19 vaccine. The CDR3, as DNA: TGTGCCACCAGTGATTCGGGGGGGCGGAATCAGCCCCAGCATTTT. It translates to CATSDSGGRNQPQHF.